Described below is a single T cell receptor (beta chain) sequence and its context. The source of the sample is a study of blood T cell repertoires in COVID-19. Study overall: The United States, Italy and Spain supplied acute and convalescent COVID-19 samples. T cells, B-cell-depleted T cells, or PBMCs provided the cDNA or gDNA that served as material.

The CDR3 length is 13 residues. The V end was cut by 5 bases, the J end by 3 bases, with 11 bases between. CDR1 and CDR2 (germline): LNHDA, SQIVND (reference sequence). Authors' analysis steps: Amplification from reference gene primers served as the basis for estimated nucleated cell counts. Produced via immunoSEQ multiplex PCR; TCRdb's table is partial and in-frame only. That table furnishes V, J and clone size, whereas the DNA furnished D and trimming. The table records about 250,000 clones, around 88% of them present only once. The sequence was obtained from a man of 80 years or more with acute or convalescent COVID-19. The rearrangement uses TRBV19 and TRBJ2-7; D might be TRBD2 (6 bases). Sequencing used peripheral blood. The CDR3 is CASSGGGGYEQYF. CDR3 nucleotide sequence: TGTGCCAGTAGTGGGGGAGGCGGCTACGAGCAGTACTTC.